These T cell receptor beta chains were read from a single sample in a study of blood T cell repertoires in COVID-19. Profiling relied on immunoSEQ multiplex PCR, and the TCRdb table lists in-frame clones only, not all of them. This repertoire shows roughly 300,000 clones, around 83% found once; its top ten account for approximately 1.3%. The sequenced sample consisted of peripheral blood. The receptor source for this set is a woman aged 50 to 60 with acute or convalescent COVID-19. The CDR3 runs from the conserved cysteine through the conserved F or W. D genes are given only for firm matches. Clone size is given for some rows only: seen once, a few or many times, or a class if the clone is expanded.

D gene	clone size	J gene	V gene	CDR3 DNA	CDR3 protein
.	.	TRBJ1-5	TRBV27	TGTGCCAGCAGTTTTCCAGGTCAGCCCCAGCATTTT	CASSFPGQPQHF
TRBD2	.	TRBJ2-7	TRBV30	TGTAGTTGCGGGAGCTCCTACGAGCAGTACTTC	CSCGSSYEQYF
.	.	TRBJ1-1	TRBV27	TGTGCCAGCAGTTTCCGAACACGGGACACTGAAGCTTTCTTT	CASSFRTRDTEAFF
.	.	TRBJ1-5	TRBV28	TGTGCCAGCAGTTTTCAATCCGGGAATCAGCCCCAGCATTTT	CASSFQSGNQPQHF
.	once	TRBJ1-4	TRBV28	TGTGCCAGCAGTGACATTAATGAAAAACTGTTTTTT	CASSDINEKLFF
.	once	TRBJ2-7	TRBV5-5	TGTGCCAGCAGCTCCACAGGTTCCACCTACGAGCAGTACTTC	CASSSTGSTYEQYF
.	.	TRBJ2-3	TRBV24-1	TGTGCCACCAGTGATTTTGCCTGGCAGGGTAGACACACAGATACGCAGTATTTT	CATSDFAWQGRHTDTQYF
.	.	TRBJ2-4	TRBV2	TGTGCCAGCAGCCGACTCCAAGGTGGAAACATTCAGTACTTC	CASSRLQGGNIQYF
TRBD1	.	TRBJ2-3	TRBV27	TGTGCCAGCAGCCAAGGGACAGGGGGCACAGATACGCAGTATTTT	CASSQGTGGTDTQYF
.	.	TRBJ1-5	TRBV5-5	TGTGCCAGCAGCTCGGGGATGTTGAATCAGCCCCAGCATTTT	CASSSGMLNQPQHF
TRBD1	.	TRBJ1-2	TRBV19	TGTGCCAGTGCCGCGCCCTTTGGACAGGGCACCTATGGCTACACCTTC	CASAAPFGQGTYGYTF
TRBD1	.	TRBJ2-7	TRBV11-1	TGTGCCAGCAGCCTCAAGGACAGGACCTACGAGCAGTACTTC	CASSLKDRTYEQYF
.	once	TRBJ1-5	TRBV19	TGTGCCAGTAGTATTGGCGGGTATCAGCCCCAGCATTTT	CASSIGGYQPQHF
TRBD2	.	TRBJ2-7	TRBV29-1	TGCAGCGTCGGGGAGGGCCCCTACGAGCAGTACTTC	CSVGEGPYEQYF
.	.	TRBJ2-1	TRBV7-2	TGTGCCAGCAGCCCCAGAGGGGGGGGCTTGTCATACAATGAGCAGTTCTTC	CASSPRGGGLSYNEQFF
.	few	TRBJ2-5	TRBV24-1	TGTGCCACCAGTGATCCCACGTCCGGGGAGACCCAGTACTTC	CATSDPTSGETQYF
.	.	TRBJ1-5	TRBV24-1	TGTGCCACCGGACAGTCGAGCAATCAGCCCCAGCATTTT	CATGQSSNQPQHF
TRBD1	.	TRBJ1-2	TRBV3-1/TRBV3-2	TGTGCCAGCAGCCAACGGGACAGCGCCATCTATGGCTACACCTTC	CASSQRDSAIYGYTF
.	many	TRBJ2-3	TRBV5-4	TGTGCCAGCAGCGAGTCACTAACTAGCACAGATACGCAGTATTTT	CASSESLTSTDTQYF
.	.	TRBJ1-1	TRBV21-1	TGTGCCAGCAGCACATCAAACAGGGGGCTGAGGGGACAGGGGGCTGAGGAAGCTTTCTTT	CASSTSNRGLRGQGAEEAFF
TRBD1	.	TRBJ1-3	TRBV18	TGTGCCAGCTCACCCGGGACAGGGACTGGAAACACCATATATTTT	CASSPGTGTGNTIYF
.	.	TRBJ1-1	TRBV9	TGTGCCAGCAGCGTAGCAACTGAAGCTTTCTTT	CASSVATEAFF
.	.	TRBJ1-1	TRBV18	TGTGCCAGCTCAGAAAACAGCATGAACACTGAAGCTTTCTTT	CASSENSMNTEAFF
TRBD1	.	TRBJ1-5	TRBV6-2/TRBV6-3	TGTGCCAGCAGTTACTCGGGACAGGGTCAGCCCCAGCATTTT	CASSYSGQGQPQHF
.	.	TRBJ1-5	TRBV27	TGTGCCAGCAGTTTATCCAGGGAAGGACAGCCCCAGCATTTT	CASSLSREGQPQHF
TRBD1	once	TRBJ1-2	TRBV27	TGTGCCAGCAGGGGGACAGGGACGCTTCATGGCTACACCTTC	CASRGTGTLHGYTF